The 4 T cell receptor beta chains below come from one sample, sequenced in a study of shared clonotypes between healthy human individuals. Measured with immunoSEQ multiplex PCR; TCRdb has only the in-frame clones, and not every one. The repertoire consists of 2 million to 3 million clones, with approximately 93% occurring once and the leading ten covering 0.36%. Sequencing was carried out using naive CD4+ T cells from PBMCs. As to subset: CD45RA+ positively selected. The receptors come from a young man in good health. Some clones in this sample may be carry-over from other donors' samples.

About this clone itself: This sample also contains other DNA sequences that code for the same CDR3. The J gene is TRBJ1-5, the V gene TRBV7-6; D is ambiguous. There are 13 residues in the CDR3. Trimming took off 2 bases at V and 7 bases at J, with 9 bases between the two ends. CDR1 and CDR2 from the germline V gene are SGHVS and FNYEAQ. The CDR3 nucleotides are TGTGCCAGCAGCTTATCCCGGGGACAGCCCCAGCATTTT. Translating gives CASSLSRGQPQHF.

This rearrangement joins TRBV5-1 to TRBJ1-1; D is possibly TRBD1 (6 bases). This CDR3 contains 14 residues. The germline CDR1 and CDR2 sequences are SGHRS and YFSETQ. V was cut by 0 bases and J by 7 bases, with 13 bases left in between. CDR3 sequence reads: CASSLGQAGDEAFF. The CDR3 bases are TGCGCCAGCAGCTTGGGACAGGCAGGTGATGAAGCTTTCTTT.

The chain joins TRBV15 to TRBJ1-1, with a tentative D call TRBD1 (5 bases). This CDR3 contains 15 residues. Between the trimmed V and J ends, which lost 1 base and 5 bases, there was a span of 14 bases. Per the germline V gene, CDR1 is LNHNV and CDR2 is YYDKDF (reference sequence). In DNA form, the CDR3 reads TGTGCCACCAGCAGAGCCCCGGCAGGGCGAACTGAAGCTTTCTTT. As protein: CATSRAPAGRTEAFF. Variable domain in full (rest from reference TRBV15 and TRBJ1-1): DAMVIQNPRYQVTQFGKPVTLSCSQTLNHNVMYWYQQKSSQAPKLLFHYYDKDFNNEADTPDNFQSRRPNTSFCFLDIRSPGLGDTAMYLCATSRAPAGRTEAFFGQGTRLTVV.

The V gene is TRBV9, the J gene TRBJ2-1; D unresolved. V lost 4 bases to trimming and J lost 4 bases, with 15 bases between them. The CDR3 has 15 amino acids. Germline lookup yields CDR1 SGDLS and CDR2 YYNGEE. CDR3 region: CASSPQSDPYNEQFF. The CDR3 DNA reads as TGTGCCAGCAGCCCCCAATCCGACCCTTACAATGAGCAGTTCTTC.